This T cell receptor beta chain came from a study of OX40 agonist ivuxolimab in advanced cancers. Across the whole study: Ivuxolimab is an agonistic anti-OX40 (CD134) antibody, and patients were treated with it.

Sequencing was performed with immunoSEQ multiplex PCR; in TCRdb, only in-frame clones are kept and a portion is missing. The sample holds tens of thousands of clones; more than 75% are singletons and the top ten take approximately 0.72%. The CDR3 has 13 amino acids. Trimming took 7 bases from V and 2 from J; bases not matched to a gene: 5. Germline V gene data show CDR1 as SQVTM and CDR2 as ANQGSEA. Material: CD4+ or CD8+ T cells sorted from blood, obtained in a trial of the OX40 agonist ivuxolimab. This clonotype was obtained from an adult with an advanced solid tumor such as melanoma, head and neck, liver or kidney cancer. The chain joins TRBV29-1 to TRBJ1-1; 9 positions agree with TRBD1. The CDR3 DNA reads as TGCAGCGCCAAGGACAGGGGTAACACTGAAGCTTTCTTT. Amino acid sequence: CSAKDRGNTEAFF.